Reported below is one T cell receptor (beta chain). What this receptor recognizes is not known. Base qualities are not provided; no much larger clone lies one nucleotide away. The method behind the library was 5' RACE. For sequencing, an Illumina HiSeq 2500 was employed. The second PCR ran for about 7 to 11 cycles and used a J-beta primer mix along with a sample-barcoded 5' primer. Each TCR beta cDNA molecule received a unique molecular identifier from a template-switch 5' adaptor carrying 12 random nucleotides. At least 2.5 million CDR3-containing paired-end reads were obtained from each sample. All of the RNA was converted into first-strand cDNA using the Mint cDNA synthesis kit, with a TRBC-specific oligonucleotide serving as the primer. Following uracil-DNA glycosylase treatment, a first 18-cycle PCR with universal primers M1SS and BC2_uni_R was performed on all cDNA. In the paper's pipeline: For normalization, 1 million high-quality reads, each with a distinct molecular identifier, were randomly selected from each sample. Instead of being binned into consensus sequences, reads that shared molecular identifiers were thrown out. MiTCR, run with a Q25 quality threshold and the strictest error-elimination algorithm, handled CDR3 identification, clonotype clustering and error correction. A nonparametric unseen species model with Euler transformation was used to estimate a lower bound on total TCR beta diversity. TCRdb trimmed public reads at Q25 via fastp, called clones via MiXCR and kept in-frame beta chains. When rows share a CDR3 protein, they turn into one entry using the most common DNA and genes. These V and J calls are TCRdb output, not the study's own analysis. The sample data list about 780,000 distinct CDR3 sequences, and 35% to 50% of these were observed just once. The top ten clonotypes cover over 15% of the sample.

This entry comes from a study of blood T cells in healthy people across ages (dated by TCRdb to the mid-2010s). Study-wide context: In model experiments, template switching captured roughly one uniquely barcoded TCR beta cDNA molecule for every two T cells. To track age-related changes in TCR beta repertoire diversity, the study relied on deep sequencing normalized with unique cDNA molecular identifiers. The donors were divided into four age groups: young (average approximately 17 years), middle-aged (around 41), aged (approximately 62) and long-lived (around 80). To avoid experimental bias, donors of different ages were distributed randomly across sequencing lanes. For two donors (one aged 18 to 30 and one aged 80 or older), the study analyzed two additional independent replicas of 1 million unique cDNA reads from the same blood draw.

The germline V gene (reference sequence) sets CDR1 to DFQATT and CDR2 to SNEGSKA. Compared with germline, V lacks 1 base and J lacks 5 bases; bases without a gene match: 6. The CDR3 starts with the cysteine, ends with the phenylalanine, and has 15 residues. Of the read, only the CDR3 DNA is kept; its 45 bases are in frame from base 1. The donors were roughly 39 Caucasian individuals from Russia, aged roughly 6 to 95 years, who were systemically healthy. Approximately 9 milliliters of peripheral blood were collected from each donor into EDTA-treated Vacutainer tubes. PBMCs were isolated by Ficoll-Paque density-gradient centrifugation, with at least 6 million obtained per sample. Trizol reagent was used to extract total RNA from PBMCs, with at least 5.5 micrograms per sample. For every donor, flow cytometry on a PBMC aliquot measured the percentage of naive CD45RAhigh/CD27high T cells. Overall results and qualifications from the work: Because the CMV infection status of the donors was unknown, age-related changes in expanded clonotypes may potentially have been confounded. Since profiling was done on bulk unsorted PBMCs, naive and antigen-experienced compartments could not be conclusively compared. Estimates of total diversity from one million sequenced T cells were regarded as lower bounds and underestimates. The long-lived group showed more naive CD4+ T cells, fewer expanded clones and increased TCR diversity than the aged group, suggesting age selection. Observed TCR beta diversity per million T cells fell roughly linearly with age, and a significant reduction was already apparent by age roughly 41. There was a strong correlation between observed TCR beta diversity and the percentage of naive T cells measured by flow cytometry.

The sequenced sample consisted of blood. Recombination linked TRBV20-1 to TRBJ2-1; 9 nucleotides in the junction match TRBD1. The receptor comes from a man aged 80 or over in good health. The base sequence is TGCAGTGCTAGAGTATTCGGGACAGGGAACAATGAGCAGTTCTTC. Translated, it reads CSARVFGTGNNEQFF.